A single TCR beta chain is shown here with its context. The data originate from a study of glioma-infiltrating T cells after dendritic cell vaccination. Only in-frame clones appear in the TCRdb table, and some are missing; sequencing was by immunoSEQ multiplex PCR. The sample has 90,000 to 140,000 clones; around 90% are singletons. This CDR3 has 18 amino acids. The trim removed 3 bases at V and 7 bases at J, leaving 13 bases unmatched. Germline V CDR1 and CDR2: SGDLS, YYNGEE. Time point denoted: after dendritic cell vaccination, including at tumor progression/relapse. The V gene is TRBV9, the J gene TRBJ2-2, with 12 nucleotides matching TRBD2. The specimen comprised blood, sampled after dendritic cell vaccination. This TCR was sampled from a human donor with glioblastoma. CDR3 bases: TGTGCCAGCAGCGCGGCGTCACTTTGGGGACTAGCGGGCGGGGAGCTGTTTTTT. Translating it yields CASSAASLWGLAGGELFF. Supplemented by reference TRBV9 and TRBJ2-2, the full variable domain reads DSGVTQTPKHLITATGQRVTLRCSPRSGDLSVYWYQQSLDQGLQFLIQYYNGEERAKGNILERFSAQQFPDLHSELNLSSLELGDSALYFCASSAASLWGLAGGELFFGEGSRLTVL.